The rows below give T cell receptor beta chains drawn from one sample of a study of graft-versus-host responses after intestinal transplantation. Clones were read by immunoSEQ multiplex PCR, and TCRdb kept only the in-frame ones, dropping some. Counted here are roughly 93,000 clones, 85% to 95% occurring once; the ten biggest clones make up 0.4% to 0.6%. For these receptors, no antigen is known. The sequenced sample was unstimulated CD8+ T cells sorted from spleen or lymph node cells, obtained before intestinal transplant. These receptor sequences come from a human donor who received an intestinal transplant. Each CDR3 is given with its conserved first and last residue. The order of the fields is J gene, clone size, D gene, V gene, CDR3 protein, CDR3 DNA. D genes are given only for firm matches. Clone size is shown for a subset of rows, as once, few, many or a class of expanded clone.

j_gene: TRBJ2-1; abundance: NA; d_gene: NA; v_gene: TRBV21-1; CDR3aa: CASSKFAGEDNEQFF; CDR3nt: TGTGCCAGCAGCAAATTTGCGGGGGAAGACAATGAGCAGTTCTTC
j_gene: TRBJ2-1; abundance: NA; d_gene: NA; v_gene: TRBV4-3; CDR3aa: CASSHSTQGDEQFF; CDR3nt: TGCGCCAGCAGCCATTCGACGCAGGGTGATGAGCAGTTCTTC
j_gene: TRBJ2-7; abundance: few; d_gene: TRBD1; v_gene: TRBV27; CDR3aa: CASSLSGTAYEQYF; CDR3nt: TGTGCCAGCAGTTTATCGGGGACAGCTTACGAGCAGTACTTC
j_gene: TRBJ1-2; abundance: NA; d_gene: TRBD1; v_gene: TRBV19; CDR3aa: CASRIDREESYGYTF; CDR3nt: TGTGCCAGCAGAATTGACAGGGAGGAGAGCTATGGCTACACCTTC
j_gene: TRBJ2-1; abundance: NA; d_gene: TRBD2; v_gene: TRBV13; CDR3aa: CASSPGLAGGSSYNEQFF; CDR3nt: TGTGCCAGCAGCCCGGGACTAGCGGGGGGGAGCTCCTACAATGAGCAGTTCTTC
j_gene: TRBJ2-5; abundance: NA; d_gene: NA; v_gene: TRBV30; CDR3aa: CAWNTTPGGTQYF; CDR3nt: TGTGCCTGGAACACGACCCCCGGGGGGACCCAGTACTTC
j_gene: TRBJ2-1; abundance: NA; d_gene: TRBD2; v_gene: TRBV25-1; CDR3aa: CASSEYYPTSASYPEQFF; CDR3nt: TGTGCCAGCAGTGAATACTACCCGACTAGCGCAAGCTATCCTGAGCAGTTCTTC
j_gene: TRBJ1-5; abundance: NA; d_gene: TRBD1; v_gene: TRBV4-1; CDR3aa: CASSQYFPTGSNQPQHF; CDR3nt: TGCGCCAGCAGCCAATATTTCCCGACAGGGAGCAATCAGCCCCAGCATTTT
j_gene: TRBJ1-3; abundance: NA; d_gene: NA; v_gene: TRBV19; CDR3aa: CASSLGVLGNTIYF; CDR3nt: TGTGCCAGTAGTCTGGGAGTTTTGGGAAACACCATATATTTT
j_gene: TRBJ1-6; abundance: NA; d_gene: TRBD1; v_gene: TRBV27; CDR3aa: CASSFRGHSYNSPLHF; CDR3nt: TGTGCCAGCAGTTTCAGGGGGCACTCCTATAATTCACCCCTCCACTTT
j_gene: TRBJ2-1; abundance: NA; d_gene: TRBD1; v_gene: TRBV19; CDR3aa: CASSIGQGLNNEQFF; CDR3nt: TGTGCCAGTAGTATCGGACAGGGGTTGAACAATGAGCAGTTCTTC
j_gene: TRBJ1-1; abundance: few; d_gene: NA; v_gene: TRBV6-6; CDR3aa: CASSYPDTEAFF; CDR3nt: TGTGCCAGCAGTTACCCCGACACTGAAGCTTTCTTT
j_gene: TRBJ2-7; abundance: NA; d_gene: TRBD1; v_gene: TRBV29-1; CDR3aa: CSVDRGPYEQYF; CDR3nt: TGCAGCGTAGACAGGGGTCCCTACGAGCAGTACTTC
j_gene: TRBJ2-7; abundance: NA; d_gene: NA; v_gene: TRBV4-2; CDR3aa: CASSPQGTQYEQYF; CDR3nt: TGTGCCAGCAGCCCACAGGGAACACAATACGAGCAGTACTTC
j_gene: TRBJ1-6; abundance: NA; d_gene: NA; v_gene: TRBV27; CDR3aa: CASSLRGGYSPLHF; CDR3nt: TGTGCCAGCAGTTTAAGGGGGGGTTATTCACCCCTCCACTTT
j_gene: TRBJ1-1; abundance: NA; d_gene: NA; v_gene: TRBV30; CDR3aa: CAWSSEGQTEAFF; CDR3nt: TGTGCCTGGAGTAGTGAGGGCCAGACTGAAGCTTTCTTT
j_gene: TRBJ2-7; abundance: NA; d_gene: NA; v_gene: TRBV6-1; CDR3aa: CASSVPGQWITYEQYF; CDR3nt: TGTGCCAGCAGTGTCCCTGGACAATGGATCACCTACGAGCAGTACTTC
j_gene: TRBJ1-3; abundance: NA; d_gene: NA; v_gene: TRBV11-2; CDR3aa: CASSLTGSPGNTIYF; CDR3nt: TGTGCCAGCAGTCTTACAGGGAGTCCTGGAAACACCATATATTTT
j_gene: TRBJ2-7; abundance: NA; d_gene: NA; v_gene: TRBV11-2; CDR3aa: CASSLDAYEQYF; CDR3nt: TGTGCCAGCAGCTTAGACGCCTACGAGCAGTACTTC
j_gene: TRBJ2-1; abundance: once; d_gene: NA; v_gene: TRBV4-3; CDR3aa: CASSQELPRHNEQFF; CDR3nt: TGCGCCAGCAGCCAAGAACTCCCTAGGCACAATGAGCAGTTCTTC
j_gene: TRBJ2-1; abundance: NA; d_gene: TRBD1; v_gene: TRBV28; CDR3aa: CASSFGGQGIYNEQFF; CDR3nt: TGTGCCAGCAGTTTTGGGGGACAGGGAATTTACAATGAGCAGTTCTTC
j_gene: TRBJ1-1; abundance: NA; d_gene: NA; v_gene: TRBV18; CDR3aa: CASSLLREADTEAFF; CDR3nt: TGTGCCAGCTCACTTCTGCGGGAAGCGGACACTGAAGCTTTCTTT
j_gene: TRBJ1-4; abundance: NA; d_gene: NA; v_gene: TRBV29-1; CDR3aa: CSVPDSLNEKLFF; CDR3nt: TGCAGCGTTCCGGACAGCCTTAATGAAAAACTGTTTTTT
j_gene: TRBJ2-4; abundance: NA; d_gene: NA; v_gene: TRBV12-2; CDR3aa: CASRPTPGAPAKNIQYF; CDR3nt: TGTGCAAGTCGCCCCACTCCAGGGGCCCCAGCCAAAAACATTCAGTACTTC
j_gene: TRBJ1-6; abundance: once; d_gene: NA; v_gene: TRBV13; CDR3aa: CASSSGSGNSPLHF; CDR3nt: TGTGCCAGCAGCTCTGGGAGTGGGAATTCACCCCTCCACTTT
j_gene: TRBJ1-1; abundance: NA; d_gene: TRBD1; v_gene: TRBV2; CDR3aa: CASNTGGNTEAFF; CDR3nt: TGTGCCAGCAATACAGGGGGGAACACTGAAGCTTTCTTT
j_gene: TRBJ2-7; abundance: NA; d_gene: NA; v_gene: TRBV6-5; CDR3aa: CASSYSREDQEEQYF; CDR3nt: TGTGCCAGCAGTTACTCGAGGGAAGACCAGGAAGAGCAGTACTTC
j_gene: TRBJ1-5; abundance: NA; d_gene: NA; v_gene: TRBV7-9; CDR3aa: CASSLGVGDQPQHF; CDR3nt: TGTGCCAGCAGCTTAGGGGTAGGGGATCAGCCCCAGCATTTT
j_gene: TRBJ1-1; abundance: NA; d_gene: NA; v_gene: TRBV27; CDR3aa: CASSLWGLSGTEAFF; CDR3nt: TGTGCCAGCAGTTTATGGGGGCTAAGTGGCACTGAAGCTTTCTTT
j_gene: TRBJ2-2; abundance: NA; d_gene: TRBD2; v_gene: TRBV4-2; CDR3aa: CASSGITAGGPSGELFF; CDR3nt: TGTGCCAGCAGCGGGATAACAGCGGGGGGGCCGTCCGGGGAGCTGTTTTTT
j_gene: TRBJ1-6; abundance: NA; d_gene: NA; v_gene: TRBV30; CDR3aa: CAWKQRGSPLHF; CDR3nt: TGTGCCTGGAAACAGAGAGGGTCACCCCTCCACTTT
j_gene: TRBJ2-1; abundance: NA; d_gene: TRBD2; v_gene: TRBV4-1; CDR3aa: CASSQASGGDTYNEQFF; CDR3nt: TGCGCCAGCAGCCAAGCTAGCGGGGGCGACACTTACAATGAGCAGTTCTTC
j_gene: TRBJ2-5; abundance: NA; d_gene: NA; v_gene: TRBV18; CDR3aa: CASSPRRGDQETQYF; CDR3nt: TGTGCCAGCTCACCACGACGCGGGGACCAAGAGACCCAGTACTTC
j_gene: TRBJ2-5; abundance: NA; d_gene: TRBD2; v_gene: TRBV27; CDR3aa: CASSLGTGGIQYF; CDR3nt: TGTGCCAGCAGTCTTGGGACGGGGGGGATCCAGTACTTC
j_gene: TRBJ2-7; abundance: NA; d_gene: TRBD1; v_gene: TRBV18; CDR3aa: CASSPPKTGTGSYEQYF; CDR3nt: TGTGCCAGCTCACCACCAAAGACTGGGACAGGATCCTACGAGCAGTACTTC
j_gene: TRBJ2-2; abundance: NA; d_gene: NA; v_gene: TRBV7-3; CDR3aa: CASSFGAVGTRTGELFF; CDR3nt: TGTGCCAGCAGCTTTGGGGCCGTCGGAACGAGAACCGGGGAGCTGTTTTTT
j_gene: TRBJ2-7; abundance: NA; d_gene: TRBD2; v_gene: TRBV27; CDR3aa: CASRRGLAGEGDEQYF; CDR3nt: TGTGCCAGCAGACGCGGACTAGCGGGAGAGGGGGACGAGCAGTACTTC